This T cell receptor beta chain was found in a study of T cell responses to AZD1222 COVID-19 vaccine. Whole-study results and caveats: Donors were chiefly white British, with a greater number of females, and clonal diversity was perhaps underestimated.

Regarding this clone: The antigen is undetermined.

Produced via immunoSEQ multiplex PCR; TCRdb's table is partial and in-frame only. The repertoire consists of about 120,000 clones, with around nine tenths occurring once and the leading ten covering 12%. The CDR3 spans 15 residues. The germline CDR1 and CDR2 sequences are SEHNR and FQNEAQ (reference sequence). V shed 6 bases and J shed 0 bases, with 12 bases lying between them. The rearrangement links TRBV7-9 to TRBJ1-3; unclear D gene. This TCR was recovered from an adult in good health. This material consisted of peripheral blood, taken on day 0 of AZD1222 vaccination. Here the CDR3 reads CASSWGPFSGNTIYF. In DNA, the CDR3 is TGTGCCAGCAGTTGGGGTCCTTTCTCTGGAAACACCATATATTTT.